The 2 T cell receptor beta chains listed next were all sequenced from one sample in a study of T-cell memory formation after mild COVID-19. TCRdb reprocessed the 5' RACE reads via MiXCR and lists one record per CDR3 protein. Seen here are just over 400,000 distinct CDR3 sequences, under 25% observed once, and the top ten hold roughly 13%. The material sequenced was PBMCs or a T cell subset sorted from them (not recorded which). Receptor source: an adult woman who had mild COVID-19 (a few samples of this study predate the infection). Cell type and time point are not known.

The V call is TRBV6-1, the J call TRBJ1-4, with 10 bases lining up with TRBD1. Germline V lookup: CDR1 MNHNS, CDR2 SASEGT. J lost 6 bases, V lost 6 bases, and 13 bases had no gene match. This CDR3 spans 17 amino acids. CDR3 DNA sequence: TGTGCCAGCAGGCACATCGTTTTAGGACAGGGGGATGAAAAACTGTTTTTT. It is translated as CASRHIVLGQGDEKLFF.

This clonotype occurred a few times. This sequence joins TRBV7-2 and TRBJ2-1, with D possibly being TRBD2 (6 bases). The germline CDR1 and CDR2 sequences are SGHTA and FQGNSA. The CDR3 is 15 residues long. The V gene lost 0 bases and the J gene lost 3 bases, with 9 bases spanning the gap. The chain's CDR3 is CASSLARDFYNEQFF. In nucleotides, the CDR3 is TGTGCCAGCAGCTTAGCCCGGGACTTCTACAATGAGCAGTTCTTC. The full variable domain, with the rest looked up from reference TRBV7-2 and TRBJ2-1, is GAGVSQSPSNKVTEKGKDVELRCDPISGHTALYWYRQSLGQGLEFLIYFQGNSAPDKSGLPSDRFSAERTGGSVSTLTIQRTQQEDSAVYLCASSLARDFYNEQFFGPGTRLTVL.